This entry lists 22 T cell receptor beta chains sequenced from one sample in a study of T cells after yellow fever vaccination. TCRdb recomputed calls from the 5' RACE reads with MiXCR, one row per CDR3 protein. The sample shows roughly 300,000 distinct CDR3 sequences, about 8.3% of them seen only once. Here the sequenced sample was PBMCs, taken more than 40 days after the first yellow fever vaccination. The receptors derive from a man in his late teens or twenties who received the YFV17D yellow fever vaccine.

This rearrangement joins TRBV12-3 or TRBV12-4 to TRBJ1-2; TRBD1 matches at 7 bases. CDR3 length: 13 residues. J was trimmed by 4 bases and V by 10 bases; bases with no gene match: 9. CDR3 sequence reads: CATQQGLGYGYTF. CDR3 coding DNA: TGTGCCACCCAACAGGGGTTAGGCTATGGCTACACCTTC.

The V call is TRBV24-1, the J call TRBJ2-3; no clear D gene. The V gene's germline CDR1 is KGHDR and CDR2 SFDVKD. The germline V and J ends were trimmed by 0 bases and 4 bases, with 1 base remaining between them. The CDR3 extends over 12 amino acids. CDR3 region: CATSDLSDTQYF. Written as DNA, the CDR3 is TGTGCCACCAGTGATTTGTCAGATACGCAGTATTTT.

This clonotype was seen more than once but under ten times. The CDR3 region is CASTPGGHNYNEQFF. CDR3 in DNA: TGTGCCTCCACCCCCGGAGGACATAACTACAATGAGCAGTTCTTC. The chain recombines TRBV10-3 with TRBJ2-1; D possibly uses TRBD1 or TRBD2 (5 bases each). This CDR3 spans 15 amino acids. The germline gives CDR1 ENHRY, CDR2 SYGVKD. The V and J ends lost 11 bases and 3 bases respectively, with 20 bases between them.

This clonotype was recorded a few times. The V call is TRBV20-1, the J call TRBJ2-7; TRBD1 is a possible D gene (6 bases). The CDR3 runs 13 residues. The V end lost 3 bases, the J end lost 2 bases, and 11 bases lay between the germline ends. CDR1 and CDR2 (germline): DFQATT, SNEGSKA (reference sequence). The CDR3 DNA follows: TGCAGTGCTAGGGACAGAATCCCCTACGAGCAGTACTTC. Its protein product is CSARDRIPYEQYF.

This clonotype was detected many times. The V and J genes are TRBV12-5 and TRBJ2-5, with TRBD2 as a possible D gene (6 bases). The germline gives CDR1 LGHNT, CDR2 FRNRAP. The CDR3 sequence is 13 residues long. V lost 10 bases and J 5 bases, leaving 17 bases between the germline ends. CDR3 coding DNA: TGTGCTACTCGCCCGGGGGTGATGGAGACCCAGTACTTC. The encoded protein is CATRPGVMETQYF.

This clonotype has just a few counts. V usage is TRBV6-5 and J usage is TRBJ2-7; weak D call: TRBD1 (6 bases). The CDR3 extends over 15 amino acids. The V end lost 4 bases, the J end lost 2 bases, and 15 bases lay between the germline ends. Germline CDR1 is MNHEY and CDR2 is SVGAGI. Here the CDR3 DNA reads TGTGCCAGCAGTTTCTCAGGGGCGCTACCCTACGAGCAGTACTTC. This encodes CASSFSGALPYEQYF.

This clonotype turned up a few times. The chain recombines TRBV9 with TRBJ2-1; D gene uncertain. CDR3 length: 14 residues. Germline CDR1 and CDR2: SGDLS and YYNGEE. V gave up 3 bases and J gave up 6 bases, with 13 bases separating them. CDR3 sequence (DNA): TGTGCCAGCAGCGGTTTGGATACGGGCAATGAGCAGTTCTTC. Its translation is CASSGLDTGNEQFF.

This clonotype appeared a few times. The chain joins TRBV25-1 to TRBJ1-1; possible D gene TRBD1, 5 bases. Trimming removed 6 bases at V and 3 bases at J, with 11 bases between. The CDR3 has 13 amino acids. CDR1 and CDR2 from the germline V gene are MGHDK and SYGVNS. The CDR3 sequence is CASRDIRDTEAFF. CDR3 bases: TGTGCCAGCAGGGACATCCGGGACACTGAAGCTTTCTTT.

This clonotype was seen at least ten times. The CDR3 spells CASATWRGYGYTF. CDR3 nucleotide sequence: TGTGCTAGTGCGACCTGGAGGGGCTATGGCTACACCTTC. This rearrangement joins TRBV12-5 to TRBJ1-2; TRBD1 is a possible D gene (5 bases). Looked up from germline, CDR1 is LGHNT and CDR2 is FRNRAP. This CDR3 region has 13 residues. V was pared by 7 bases and J by 4 bases, with 13 bases between.

This clonotype was seen more than once but under ten times. The rearrangement links TRBV5-5 to TRBJ1-1; TRBD1 is a possible D gene (5 bases). The V gene's germline CDR1 is SGHKS and CDR2 YYEKEE (reference sequence). The CDR3 length is 14 residues. V was trimmed by 2 bases and J by 5 bases, leaving 13 bases between them. The CDR3 DNA follows: TGTGCCAGCAGCTTTGTGGGGGTGCGGACTGAAGCTTTCTTT. Translation gives CASSFVGVRTEAFF.

This chain links TRBV19 with TRBJ1-5; 8 bases map to TRBD1. The length of the CDR3 is 15 residues. Trimming took 3 bases from V and 4 from J; bases not matched to a gene: 5. Germline V lookup: CDR1 LNHDA, CDR2 SQIVND (reference sequence). DNA of the CDR3: TGTGCCAGTAGTATTATAGACAGGGGTAATCAGCCCCAGCATTTT. Its translation is CASSIIDRGNQPQHF. Complete variable domain (other parts from reference TRBV19 and TRBJ1-5): DGGITQSPKYLFRKEGQNVTLSCEQNLNHDAMYWYRQDPGQGLRLIYYSQIVNDFQKGDIAEGYSVSREKKESFPLTVTSAQKNPTAFYLCASSIIDRGNQPQHFGDGTRLSIL.

This clonotype was observed a handful of times. The J gene is TRBJ2-3, the V gene TRBV9; tentative D call: TRBD1 (6 bases). CDR3 length: 15 residues. V dropped 4 bases and J dropped 6 bases, with 18 bases sitting between them. Germline V gives CDR1 SGDLS, CDR2 YYNGEE. CDR3 nucleotides: TGTGCCAGCAGCCGGGACACAAGCCCTTCCGATACGCAGTATTTT. Protein: CASSRDTSPSDTQYF.

This clonotype was picked up a small number of times. The J gene is TRBJ2-7, the V gene TRBV5-4; 11 nucleotides match TRBD1. J gave up 4 bases and V 4 bases, and 10 bases lay outside the gene matches. The CDR3 has 16 amino acids. Germline V gene data show CDR1 as SGHNT and CDR2 as YYREEE (reference sequence). The CDR3 spells CASSRDRGSLGYEQYF. CDR3 nucleotide sequence: TGTGCCAGCAGCCGGGACAGGGGGTCCCTCGGGTACGAGCAGTACTTC.

A few counts support this clonotype. This chain joins TRBV7-9 and TRBJ1-6, with D hard to call. Germline-derived CDR1 and CDR2 are SEHNR and FQNEAQ (reference sequence). The V and J ends lost 2 bases and 12 bases respectively, with 11 bases between them. The length of the CDR3 is 13 residues. The CDR3 reads CASSLTQELPLHF. In DNA, the CDR3 is TGTGCCAGCAGCTTAACGCAGGAGCTACCCCTCCACTTT.

This clonotype was counted many times. The chain couples TRBV20-1 to TRBJ2-1; 12 bases align to TRBD1. The V gene's germline CDR1 is DFQATT and CDR2 SNEGSKA (reference sequence). This CDR3 has 13 residues. J lost 7 bases, V lost 7 bases, and 5 bases had no gene match. CDR3 in DNA: TGCAGTGAGGGACAGGGGGCGCGGAATGAGCAGTTCTTC. It is translated as CSEGQGARNEQFF.

The CDR3 nucleotides read TGCGCCAGCAGCCAGTACACTACTATTAGCAATCAGCCCCAGCATTTT. This sequence encodes CASSQYTTISNQPQHF. The V and J genes are TRBV4-1 and TRBJ1-5; unclear D gene. The CDR3 totals 16 residues. The V and J ends lost 3 bases and 0 bases respectively, with 12 bases between them. Germline lookup yields CDR1 MGHRA and CDR2 YSYEKL.

Only a few counts were recorded for this clonotype. The rearrangement joins TRBV6-5 to TRBJ2-1; the match to TRBD2 covers 9 bases. V lost 2 bases and J lost 0; bases outside the gene matches: 8. Germline V CDR1 and CDR2: MNHEY, SVGAGI. The CDR3 is 18 residues long. The CDR3 nucleotides read TGTGCCAGCAGTTACGGGGGCCCGCGGGGGGGCTCCTACAATGAGCAGTTCTTC. It yields the protein CASSYGGPRGGSYNEQFF.

This clonotype was detected many times. The chain links TRBV13 to TRBJ2-7; possible D gene TRBD1, 6 bases. This CDR3 has 12 amino acids. The germline gives CDR1 PRHDT, CDR2 FYEKMQ (reference sequence). Trimming cost V 5 bases and J 7 bases, with 12 bases left between them. This CDR3 reads CASSPGEREQYF. CDR3 DNA sequence: TGTGCCAGCAGCCCAGGGGAGCGAGAGCAGTACTTC.

This clonotype came up a few times. The chain is built from TRBV20-1 and TRBJ2-3, with TRBD2 identical over 11 bases. The CDR3 loop spans 14 amino acids. Trimming cost V 5 bases and J 0 bases; bases outside gene matches: 1. Germline-derived CDR1 and CDR2 are DFQATT and SNEGSKA (reference sequence). DNA of the CDR3: TGCAGTGCTTCTAGCGGGGGGAGCACAGATACGCAGTATTTT. It is translated as CSASSGGSTDTQYF.

This clonotype was picked up many times. This chain links TRBV20-1 with TRBJ1-5, with D unresolved. The CDR3 length is 12 residues. The germline gives CDR1 DFQATT, CDR2 SNEGSKA (reference sequence). The ends were cut back, 3 bases at V and 3 bases at J, with 6 bases in the middle. The CDR3 reads CSARTNNQPQHF. In DNA, the CDR3 is TGCAGTGCTAGGACAAACAATCAGCCCCAGCATTTT.

This clonotype was seen only a few times. This chain connects TRBV5-1 to TRBJ2-2; 9 bases line up with TRBD1. CDR3 length equals 15 residues. The ends lost 5 bases at V and 4 bases at J; junction bases unmatched: 6. Germline values: CDR1 SGHRS, CDR2 YFSETQ. The CDR3 nucleotides read TGCGCCAGCAGGAACAGGGGGCCGAGCACCGGGGAGCTGTTTTTT. Encoded protein: CASRNRGPSTGELFF.

This chain uses TRBV20-1 with TRBJ1-5; 7 nucleotides align to TRBD1. Germline-derived CDR1 and CDR2 are DFQATT and SNEGSKA (reference sequence). After removal of 6 bases from V and 0 bases from J, the junction contained 2 bases not matched to a gene. This CDR3 contains 13 residues. The CDR3 reads CSAGTDSNQPQHF. Here the CDR3 DNA reads TGCAGTGCCGGGACAGATAGCAATCAGCCCCAGCATTTT.